The sequence of this T cell receptor (beta chain) was determined in a study of human T cells and chemical hapten exposure. Study at large: Small pooled library volume differences mainly caused per-sample TCR yield variation. Study observations and caveats: The immune response of these alopecia patients might not match healthy individuals'.

This clonotype was seen ten or more times. The antigen is not known. Described time point: pre-sensitization, week 0. Treatment: therapeutic diphenylcyclopropenone sensitization with weekly scalp DPC. Germline V lookup: CDR1 LGHDT, CDR2 YNNKEL (reference sequence). Trimming removed 4 bases at V and 1 base at J, with 7 bases between. The length of the CDR3 is 13 residues. One entry per CDR3 protein results from TCRdb running MiXCR on the RACE reads. The table has about 68,000 distinct CDR3 sequences, approximately 11% seen once. The receptor's source is a woman aged 45-60 years with alopecia areata. Some clones in this sample may be carry-over from other donors' samples. The chain has TRBV3-1 and TRBJ1-1; D is perhaps TRBD1 (5 bases). Specimen: whole blood, collected in connection with sensitization to the hapten diphenylcyclopropenone (DPC). The CDR3 nucleotides are TGTGCCAGCAGCCGACAGACGAACACTGAAGCTTTCTTT. This encodes CASSRQTNTEAFF.